This entry lists 24 T cell receptor beta chains sequenced from one sample in a study of a mutant IDH1 vaccine in newly diagnosed glioma. Time point here: week 23, last vaccination. Vaccinated patients received 300 ug of mutant IDH1 20-mer peptide per dose, with topical imiquimod. These receptors have no known antigen. Measured with immunoSEQ multiplex PCR; TCRdb has only the in-frame clones, and not every one. The table lists about 33,000 clones, 88% of them singletons. Sequenced material: PBMCs, taken from a glioma patient whose treatment included an IDH1 peptide vaccine. The receptors come from a man aged 35 to 55 with glioma.

The rearrangement uses TRBV4-1 and TRBJ1-5; D perhaps matches TRBD1 (6 bases). The CDR3 extends over 14 amino acids. Germline assignment: CDR1 MGHRA and CDR2 YSYEKL. Trimming took 3 bases from V and 7 from J, leaving 13 bases between them. The CDR3 spells CASSQKAGDQPQHF. The CDR3 nucleotides are TGCGCCAGCAGCCAGAAGGCAGGGGACCAGCCCCAGCATTTT.

This clone was picked up a small number of times. The chain links TRBV5-4 to TRBJ2-5, with 7 bases matching TRBD1. The CDR3 covers 15 residues. J was trimmed by 5 bases and V by 1 base; bases with no gene match: 8. CDR1 and CDR2 (germline): SGHNT, YYREEE (reference sequence). The chain's CDR3 is CASSLPGGGRETQYF. The CDR3 DNA sequence: TGTGCCAGCAGCTTGCCAGGGGGTGGCCGGGAGACCCAGTACTTC. Full variable domain (missing parts from reference TRBV5-4 and TRBJ2-5): ETGVTQSPTHLIKTRGQQVTLRCSSQSGHNTVSWYQQALGQGPQFIFQYYREEENGRGNFPPRFSGLQFPNYSSELNVNALELDDSALYLCASSLPGGGRETQYFGPGTRLLVL.

The chain employs TRBV5-1 and TRBJ2-7; D is uncertain. V was shortened by 0 bases and J by 7 bases, with 11 bases between the two germline ends. Germline CDR1 and CDR2: SGHRS and YFSETQ. This CDR3 has 13 amino acids. CDR3 in DNA: TGCGCCAGCAGCTTGGTTCCAGGTTGGGAGCAGTACTTC. It codes for CASSLVPGWEQYF.

The chain recombines TRBV4-1 with TRBJ1-2; D is unresolved. Germline V gives CDR1 MGHRA, CDR2 YSYEKL. The CDR3 runs to 16 residues. The germline V and J ends were trimmed by 3 bases and 9 bases, with 23 bases remaining between them. The CDR3 region is CASSQHLGKRPSRYTF. The CDR3 nucleotides are TGCGCCAGCAGCCAGCACTTGGGGAAGCGTCCGTCGCGCTACACCTTC.

This clone has only a few counts. The chain couples TRBV13 to TRBJ1-1; D is unresolved. Per germline, CDR1 PRHDT and CDR2 FYEKMQ (reference sequence). CDR3 length: 13 residues. V shed 4 bases and J shed 3 bases, with 9 bases lying between them. As DNA, the CDR3 is TGTGCCAGCAGCTCCAGGTGGGACACTGAAGCTTTCTTT. Translated, it gives CASSSRWDTEAFF.

The rearrangement joins TRBV27 to TRBJ1-4, with D possibly matching TRBD1 (5 bases). CDR3 length: 14 amino acids. Per the germline V gene, CDR1 is MNHEY and CDR2 is SMNVEV (reference sequence). The V end was cut by 4 bases, the J end by 4 bases, with 10 bases between. The DNA for the CDR3 is TGTGCCAGCAGTTCCGCAGGGAATAATGAAAAACTGTTTTTT. This sequence encodes CASSSAGNNEKLFF.

The genes are TRBV7-2 and TRBJ1-1; D gene ambiguous. Trimming left V 8 bases short and J 1 base short, with 11 bases between. Germline assignment: CDR1 SGHTA and CDR2 FQGNSA. The CDR3 is made up of 13 amino acids. The CDR3 DNA reads as TGTGCCAGCGGGCCACAGAGGAACACTGAAGCTTTCTTT. The encoded protein is CASGPQRNTEAFF.

V usage is TRBV5-1 and J usage is TRBJ2-5; no clear D gene. There are 15 residues in the CDR3. V was clipped by 4 bases and J by 2 bases, with 15 bases between them. CDR1 and CDR2 (germline): SGHRS, YFSETQ. The chain's CDR3 is CASSPVPAPQETQYF. The CDR3 DNA reads TGCGCCAGCAGCCCCGTGCCGGCACCGCAAGAGACCCAGTACTTC.

The chain is built from TRBV2 and TRBJ1-1, with 12 nucleotides matching TRBD1. The junction had 10 bases not matched to a gene; V was cut back by 4 bases and J by 7 bases. This CDR3 region has 16 residues. Germline loops: CDR1 SNHLY, CDR2 FYNNEI. CDR3: CASSVWGDRGLGEAFF. The CDR3 coding sequence is TGTGCCAGCAGTGTTTGGGGGGACAGGGGGCTCGGTGAAGCTTTCTTT.

The genes are TRBV7-2 and TRBJ2-7; the match to TRBD2 covers 8 bases. This CDR3 has 14 residues. CDR1 is SGHTA and CDR2 is FQGNSA in the germline V gene. The J segment lost 7 bases and the V segment lost 4 bases, leaving 9 bases of the junction unmatched. Here the CDR3 DNA reads TGTGCCAGCAGCTCAGCGGGAGTAGGATGGGAGCAGTACTTC. Translated, it gives CASSSAGVGWEQYF.

The V and J genes are TRBV7-8 and TRBJ1-1; perhaps TRBD1 as D (6 bases). Trimming stripped 6 bases from V and 5 bases from J, with 13 bases between. CDR1 and CDR2 (germline): SGHVS, FQNEAQ. This CDR3 has 13 residues. CDR3 coding DNA: TGTGCCAGCAGGCCTTTCACAGGGACTGAAGCTTTCTTT. This gives the protein CASRPFTGTEAFF.

This chain connects TRBV27 to TRBJ2-7; 7 bases align to TRBD2. The CDR3 covers 16 residues. CDR1 is MNHEY and CDR2 is SMNVEV in the germline V gene (reference sequence). Trimming at V came to 5 bases and at J to 0 bases, leaving 10 bases not matched to a gene. The CDR3 DNA reads TGTGCCAGCAGTCGTTCGGGGGGTCTCAACTCCTACGAGCAGTACGTC. It codes for CASSRSGGLNSYEQYV.

The V gene is TRBV5-5, the J gene TRBJ2-2; D is perhaps TRBD1 (6 bases). V lost 2 bases and J lost 1, with 6 bases in between. CDR1 is SGHKS, CDR2 YYEKEE, per germline (reference sequence). The CDR3 is made up of 14 amino acids. CDR3 residues: CASSLQGNTGELFF. As DNA, the CDR3 is TGTGCCAGCAGCTTACAGGGGAACACCGGGGAGCTGTTTTTT.

CDR3 coding DNA: TGTGCCAGCAGTCGTGGCAGGGTTTCGAACACTGAAGCTTTCTTT. It translates to CASSRGRVSNTEAFF. The V and J genes are TRBV7-2 and TRBJ1-1, with D maybe TRBD1 (5 bases). Trimming left V 6 bases short and J 1 base short, with 15 bases between. This CDR3 region has 15 residues. In germline, CDR1 is SGHTA, CDR2 FQGNSA.

The V call is TRBV5-5, the J call TRBJ1-4; 9 bases fit TRBD1. The germline V gene encodes CDR1 SGHKS and CDR2 YYEKEE (reference sequence). This CDR3 has 15 amino acids. With V trimmed by 3 bases and J by 2 bases, 2 bases remained unmatched. The CDR3 DNA is TGTGCCAGCAGCTGGACAGGGGCGACTAATGAAAAACTGTTTTTT. Protein product: CASSWTGATNEKLFF.

This chain connects TRBV6-5 to TRBJ2-7; D unclear. The V end lost 6 bases, the J end lost 1 base, and 13 bases lay between the germline ends. Germline assignment: CDR1 MNHEY and CDR2 SVGAGI. The CDR3 has 14 residues. The CDR3: CASRRTALSYEQYV. CDR3 DNA: TGTGCCAGCAGGAGAACAGCATTATCCTACGAGCAGTACGTC.

This chain links TRBV13 with TRBJ1-1, with a weak D call TRBD1 (5 bases). V shed 6 bases and J shed 1 base, with 12 bases lying between them. CDR3 length: 14 amino acids. The germline gives CDR1 PRHDT, CDR2 FYEKMQ (reference sequence). The CDR3 region is CASRRGGTNTEAFF. The CDR3 bases are TGTGCCAGCAGAAGGGGAGGAACGAACACTGAAGCTTTCTTT.

The rearrangement links TRBV7-3 to TRBJ2-6, with 10 bases fitting TRBD1. Germline CDR1 SGHTA, CDR2 FQGTGA. The CDR3 is 17 residues long. Trimming took 7 bases from V and 1 from J; bases not matched to a gene: 7. CDR3: CASTPGQGPSGANVLTF. The CDR3 DNA follows: TGTGCCAGCACACCGGGACAGGGGCCGTCTGGGGCCAACGTCCTGACTTTC.

About this clone itself: The junction differs from germline at one of its ends, possibly a read error. V gene TRBV13 combines with J gene TRBJ2-7, with D maybe TRBD2 (6 bases). CDR1 and CDR2 from the germline V gene are PRHDT and FYEKMQ (reference sequence). CDR3 length equals 15 residues. The chain's CDR3 is CASSLAPWDSNEQYF. As DNA, the CDR3 is TGTGCCAGCAGCTTAGCCCCTTGGGACTCCAACGAGCAGTACTTC.

The CDR3 DNA is TGCGCCAGCAGCTGGACAGGGGGCCTTAGCTCCTACGAGCAGTACTTC. Protein product: CASSWTGGLSSYEQYF. The chain combines TRBV5-1 with TRBJ2-5; 11 bases match TRBD1. Near its end, the DNA agrees better with TRBJ2-7, so the J call may be wrong. The CDR3 is made up of 16 amino acids. Germline V CDR1 and CDR2: SGHRS, YFSETQ.

V and J are TRBV7-8 and TRBJ1-2; possibly TRBD1 for D (6 bases). The CDR3 length is 16 residues. Germline V lookup: CDR1 SGHVS, CDR2 FQNEAQ. The V and J ends lost 4 bases and 3 bases respectively, with 18 bases between them. CDR3 loop: CASSSTDRPGDYGYTF. CDR3 in DNA: TGTGCCAGCAGCTCCACAGACAGGCCCGGGGACTATGGCTACACCTTC.

The chain is built from TRBV4-3 and TRBJ2-1; D unclear. Trimming stripped 1 base from V and 4 bases from J, with 11 bases between. This CDR3 has 15 residues. CDR1 is LGHNA, CDR2 YSLEER, per germline. The CDR3 bases are TGCGCCAGCAGCCAAGGGGTTTGGAAGTACAATGAGCAGTTCTTC. It is translated as CASSQGVWKYNEQFF.

DNA for the CDR3: TGCGCCAGCAGCCAAGGCCTCTTCGGGGGGTTCAATCAGCCCCAGCATTTT. Its protein product is CASSQGLFGGFNQPQHF. This chain connects TRBV4-1 to TRBJ1-5; weak D call: TRBD1 (5 bases). Trimming cost V 1 base and J 3 bases, with 16 bases left between them. This CDR3 contains 17 residues. Germline CDR1 and CDR2: MGHRA and YSYEKL.

The V gene is TRBV15, the J gene TRBJ2-1; no clear D gene. The CDR3 extends over 14 amino acids. The V end was cut by 0 bases, the J end by 5 bases, with 8 bases between. Germline V lookup: CDR1 LNHNV, CDR2 YYDKDF (reference sequence). CDR3 loop: CATSRDRPDNEQFF. For the CDR3, the DNA is TGTGCCACCAGCAGAGATCGCCCTGACAATGAGCAGTTCTTC.